This entry lists 19 T cell receptor beta chains sequenced from one sample in a study of T-cell reconstitution after alpha-beta-depleted transplantation in children. For TCRbeta, the library was prepared with unique molecular identifiers. TCRdb processed the PCR reads anew with MiXCR; each CDR3 protein has one entry. This table holds 610,000 or so distinct CDR3 sequences, 20% to 30% found once. Sequencing was performed on PBMCs, taken before TCRalphabeta/CD19-depleted stem cell transplant. These receptors came from a boy in the first two years of life with Wiskott-Aldrich syndrome, due to receive a stem cell transplant.

The table lists this clonotype with a count of one. The DNA for the CDR3 is TGCGCCAGCAGCTTCGGGACAGGGCAGGACACTGAAGCTTTCTTT. Its translation: CASSFGTGQDTEAFF. The chain has TRBV5-1 and TRBJ1-1; 9 bases are a match to TRBD1. V shed 2 bases, J shed 3 bases, and the junction held 5 bases outside the gene matches. In germline, CDR1 is SGHRS, CDR2 YFSETQ. This CDR3 comprises 15 residues.

The rearrangement uses TRBV13 and TRBJ2-1, with TRBD2 identical over 14 bases. The CDR3 is 17 amino acids. CDR1 PRHDT and CDR2 FYEKMQ come from the germline V gene (reference sequence). The junction had 7 bases not matched to a gene; V was cut back by 5 bases and J by 4 bases. The CDR3 DNA reads as TGTGCCAGCAGCCCGACTAGCGGGAGGGCCTTTTACAATGAGCAGTTCTTC. Encoded protein: CASSPTSGRAFYNEQFF.

This clonotype turned up a few times. The chain recombines TRBV29-1 with TRBJ2-5; D not resolved. This CDR3 contains 13 residues. The V and J ends lost 2 bases and 2 bases respectively, with 9 bases between them. Germline CDR1 is SQVTM and CDR2 is ANQGSEA. The CDR3 DNA is TGCAGCGTTGAATTGCCAGGACAAGAGACCCAGTACTTC. Its protein product is CSVELPGQETQYF.

This clonotype was counted a few times. The genes are TRBV5-1 and TRBJ1-5; no clear D gene. CDR1 and CDR2 (germline): SGHRS, YFSETQ. The CDR3 is made up of 13 amino acids. The V end was cut by 1 base, the J end by 4 bases, with 6 bases between. The CDR3 is CASSLTENQPQHF. The CDR3 region has the DNA TGCGCCAGCAGCTTGACAGAGAATCAGCCCCAGCATTTT.

This clonotype has just a few counts. This chain connects TRBV28 to TRBJ2-3; 7 nucleotides align to TRBD2. The CDR3 is 15 amino acids. The J segment lost 7 bases and the V segment lost 7 bases, leaving 14 bases of the junction unmatched. CDR1 is MDHEN, CDR2 SYDVKM, per germline. The CDR3 nucleotides are TGTGCCAGCACCCGGGGTGGACTAGACTCTTATACGCAGTATTTT. Residues: CASTRGGLDSYTQYF.

J is TRBJ2-3 and V is TRBV5-1, with 11 bases matching TRBD2. V was clipped by 3 bases and J by 5 bases; unmatched bases: 8. The CDR3 loop spans 16 amino acids. Germline CDR1 SGHRS, CDR2 YFSETQ. The CDR3 loop is CASSWVLAGVVDTQYF. CDR3 bases: TGCGCCAGCAGCTGGGTACTAGCGGGAGTGGTAGATACGCAGTATTTT.

V usage is TRBV5-1 and J usage is TRBJ2-1; 12 bases fit TRBD2. The germline gives CDR1 SGHRS, CDR2 YFSETQ. Germline trimming cut 4 bases from V and 1 base from J; bases unmatched to any gene: 12. The CDR3 is 19 amino acids. The CDR3 DNA sequence: TGCGCCAGCAGCCCTGCCGGACTAGCGGGACTCCATTCCTACAATGAGCAGTTCTTC. Amino acid sequence: CASSPAGLAGLHSYNEQFF.

This chain uses TRBV24-1 with TRBJ2-7; a possible D gene is TRBD2 (5 bases). CDR3 size: 11 residues. The V gene's germline CDR1 is KGHDR and CDR2 SFDVKD. Between the trimmed V and J ends, which lost 8 bases and 6 bases, there was a span of 10 bases. The CDR3 DNA follows: TGTGCCACCAAGACTATGGGCGAGCAGTACTTC. Amino acid sequence: CATKTMGEQYF.

The chain combines TRBV12-3 or TRBV12-4 with TRBJ2-7; D could derive from TRBD1 or TRBD2 (6 bases each). Between the trimmed V and J ends, which lost 3 bases and 5 bases, there was a span of 17 bases. The CDR3 has 15 residues. Here the CDR3 reads CASSFGPRGGNEQYF. The DNA of the CDR3 is TGTGCCAGCAGTTTCGGTCCCCGAGGGGGGAACGAGCAGTACTTC.

This clonotype was detected a few times. The chain combines TRBV20-1 with TRBJ1-5; D is ambiguous. Trimming removed 0 bases from V and 5 bases from J, with 11 bases in between. CDR3 length equals 14 residues. CDR1 and CDR2 (germline): DFQATT, SNEGSKA (reference sequence). The CDR3 nucleotides are TGCAGTGCTAGAGATCTCTGGGGAGATCAGCCCCAGCATTTT. It codes for CSARDLWGDQPQHF.

The J gene is TRBJ1-5, the V gene TRBV28; possibly TRBD1 for D (5 bases). The CDR3 is 16 amino acids. The V gene's germline CDR1 is MDHEN and CDR2 SYDVKM. Trimming took 5 bases from V and 0 from J, leaving 14 bases between them. CDR3 coding DNA: TGTGCCAGCAGTCGGGACCTTGGGAATAGCAATCAGCCCCAGCATTTT. This codes for CASSRDLGNSNQPQHF. The full variable domain, rest sourced from reference TRBV28 and TRBJ1-5, is DVKVTQSSRYLVKRTGEKVFLECVQDMDHENMFWYRQDPGLGLRLIYFSYDVKMKEKGDIPEGYSVSREKKERFSLILESASTNQTSMYLCASSRDLGNSNQPQHFGDGTRLSIL.

This clonotype was picked up a small number of times. This sequence joins TRBV7-2 and TRBJ2-7; D perhaps matches TRBD1 (6 bases). Germline V gives CDR1 SGHTA, CDR2 FQGNSA. Trimming took off 6 bases at V and 0 bases at J, with 12 bases between the two ends. This CDR3 spans 14 amino acids. The CDR3 sequence is CASRLDSSSYEQYF. CDR3 nucleotides: TGTGCCAGCAGATTGGACAGTAGCTCCTACGAGCAGTACTTC.

J is TRBJ2-7 and V is TRBV20-1, with 9 bases matching TRBD1. Germline lookup yields CDR1 DFQATT and CDR2 SNEGSKA (reference sequence). The ends lost 2 bases at V and 4 bases at J; junction bases unmatched: 6. The CDR3 extends over 14 amino acids. CDR3 sequence reads: CSARWGGQGYEQYF. CDR3 sequence (DNA): TGCAGTGCTAGATGGGGAGGACAGGGGTACGAGCAGTACTTC.

The CDR3: CASTFLAGVGQETQYF. Here the CDR3 DNA reads TGTGCCAGCACCTTCCTAGCGGGAGTAGGACAAGAGACCCAGTACTTC. J is TRBJ2-5 and V is TRBV11-2; 10 bases agree with TRBD2. From germline, CDR1 is SGHAT and CDR2 FQNNGV. The J segment lost 2 bases and the V segment lost 7 bases, leaving 10 bases of the junction unmatched. This CDR3 is built from 16 residues.

This clonotype has a handful of counts. The rearrangement uses TRBV5-1 and TRBJ1-5, with D perhaps TRBD1 (5 bases). The V end lost 4 bases, the J end lost 1 base, and 12 bases lay between the germline ends. This CDR3 spans 15 amino acids. Germline V lookup: CDR1 SGHRS, CDR2 YFSETQ. The CDR3: CASSPDSLSNQPQHF. CDR3 nucleotide sequence: TGCGCCAGCAGCCCAGACAGCTTAAGCAATCAGCCCCAGCATTTT.

This clonotype came up a few times. The V and J genes are TRBV25-1 and TRBJ1-1; TRBD1 matches at 7 bases. V lost 5 bases, J lost 3 bases, and 9 bases stayed unmatched. The CDR3 has 15 residues. The germline CDR1 and CDR2 sequences are MGHDK and SYGVNS. The CDR3 DNA sequence: TGTGCCAGCAGTCCATTGACAGGGCGGGACACTGAAGCTTTCTTT. Translating gives CASSPLTGRDTEAFF. The variable domain in full, with the rest retrieved from reference TRBV25-1 and TRBJ1-1, is EADIYQTPRYLVIGTGKKITLECSQTMGHDKMYWYQQDPGMELHLIHYSYGVNSTEKGDLSSESTVSRIRTEHFPLTLESARPSHTSQYLCASSPLTGRDTEAFFGQGTRLTVV.

The CDR3 bases are TGCAGTGCTATTCACCAAGAGACCCAGTACTTC. The encoded protein is CSAIHQETQYF. The rearrangement uses TRBV20-1 and TRBJ2-5; no definite D call. Germline loops: CDR1 DFQATT, CDR2 SNEGSKA (reference sequence). This CDR3 comprises 11 residues. Trimming removed 4 bases from V and 0 bases from J, with 3 bases in between.

This clonotype has at least ten counts. The genes are TRBV5-4 and TRBJ2-2; D is ambiguous. V dropped 4 bases and J dropped 5 bases, with 3 bases sitting between them. CDR3 size: 11 residues. Germline values: CDR1 SGHNT, CDR2 YYREEE (reference sequence). The CDR3 DNA reads TGTGCCAGCAGCAAAACCGGGGAGCTGTTTTTT. This encodes CASSKTGELFF.

The chain joins TRBV20-1 to TRBJ2-7; 7 bases align to TRBD2. The CDR3 consists of 16 residues. Germline V CDR1 and CDR2: DFQATT, SNEGSKA (reference sequence). The V segment lost 6 bases and the J segment 0 bases; nucleotides outside the gene matches: 14. This CDR3 is CSAPPTRRTSSYEQYF. Here the CDR3 DNA reads TGCAGTGCCCCACCGACGAGGCGGACTAGCTCCTACGAGCAGTACTTC.